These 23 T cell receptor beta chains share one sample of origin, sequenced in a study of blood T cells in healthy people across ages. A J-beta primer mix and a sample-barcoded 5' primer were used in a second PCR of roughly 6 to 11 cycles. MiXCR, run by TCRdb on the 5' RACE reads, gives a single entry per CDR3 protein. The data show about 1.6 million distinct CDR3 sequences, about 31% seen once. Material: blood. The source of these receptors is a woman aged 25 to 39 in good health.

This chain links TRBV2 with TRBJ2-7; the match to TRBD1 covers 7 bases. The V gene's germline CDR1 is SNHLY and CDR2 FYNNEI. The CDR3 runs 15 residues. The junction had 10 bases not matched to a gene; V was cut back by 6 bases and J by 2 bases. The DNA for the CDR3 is TGTGCCAGCAGCGGAGCGACAGGGAATCCCTACGAGCAGTACTTC. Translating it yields CASSGATGNPYEQYF.

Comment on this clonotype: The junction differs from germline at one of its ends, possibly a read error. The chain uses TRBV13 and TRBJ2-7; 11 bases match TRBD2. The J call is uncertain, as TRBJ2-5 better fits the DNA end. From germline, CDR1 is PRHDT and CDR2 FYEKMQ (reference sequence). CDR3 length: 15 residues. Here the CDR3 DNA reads TGTACCAGCAGCCGTGGTAGCGGGGGGGGAGAGACCCAGTACTTC. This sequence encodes CTSSRGSGGGETQYF.

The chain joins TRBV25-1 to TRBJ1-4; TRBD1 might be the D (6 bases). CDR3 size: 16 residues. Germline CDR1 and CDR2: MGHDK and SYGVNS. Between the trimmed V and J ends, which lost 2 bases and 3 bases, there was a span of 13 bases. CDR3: CASSEDLTGSNEKLFF. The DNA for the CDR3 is TGTGCCAGCAGTGAAGACCTGACAGGATCTAATGAAAAACTGTTTTTT.

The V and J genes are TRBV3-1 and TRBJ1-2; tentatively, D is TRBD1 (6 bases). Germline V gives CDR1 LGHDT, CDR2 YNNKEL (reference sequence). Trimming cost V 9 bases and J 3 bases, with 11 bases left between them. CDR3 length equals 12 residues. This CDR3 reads CASTGTDYGYTF. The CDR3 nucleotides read TGTGCCAGTACAGGGACTGACTATGGCTACACCTTC.

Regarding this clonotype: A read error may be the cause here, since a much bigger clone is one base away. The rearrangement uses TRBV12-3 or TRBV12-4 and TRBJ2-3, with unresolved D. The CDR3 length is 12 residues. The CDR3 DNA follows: TGTACCAGCAGCATAGGTACAGATACGCAGTATTTT. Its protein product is CTSSIGTDTQYF.

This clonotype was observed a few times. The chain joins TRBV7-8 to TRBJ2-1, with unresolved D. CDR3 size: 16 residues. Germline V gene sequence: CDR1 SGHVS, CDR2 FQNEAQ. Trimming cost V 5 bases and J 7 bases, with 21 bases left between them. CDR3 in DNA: TGTGCCAGCAGCCTTCTGACGGCCCTTTCCTTAAATGAGCAGTTCTTC. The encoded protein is CASSLLTALSLNEQFF.

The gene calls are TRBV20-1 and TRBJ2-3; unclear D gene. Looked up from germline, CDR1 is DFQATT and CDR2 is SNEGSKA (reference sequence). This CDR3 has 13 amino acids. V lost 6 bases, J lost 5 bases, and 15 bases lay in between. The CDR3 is CSALKPPGDTQYF. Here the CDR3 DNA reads TGCAGTGCACTCAAACCCCCCGGAGATACGCAGTATTTT.

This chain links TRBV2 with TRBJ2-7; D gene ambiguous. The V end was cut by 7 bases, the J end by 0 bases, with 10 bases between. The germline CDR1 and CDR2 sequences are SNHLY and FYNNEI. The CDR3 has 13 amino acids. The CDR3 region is CASIGLSSYEQYF. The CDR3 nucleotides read TGTGCCAGCATAGGCCTGAGCTCCTACGAGCAGTACTTC.

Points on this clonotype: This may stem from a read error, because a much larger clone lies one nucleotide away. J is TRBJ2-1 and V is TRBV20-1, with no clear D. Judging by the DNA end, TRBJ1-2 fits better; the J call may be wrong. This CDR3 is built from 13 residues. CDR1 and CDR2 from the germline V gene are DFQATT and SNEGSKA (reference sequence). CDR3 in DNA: TGCAGTGCTAGGTCCCAGCTTGTCTATGACTACACCTTC. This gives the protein CSARSQLVYDYTF.

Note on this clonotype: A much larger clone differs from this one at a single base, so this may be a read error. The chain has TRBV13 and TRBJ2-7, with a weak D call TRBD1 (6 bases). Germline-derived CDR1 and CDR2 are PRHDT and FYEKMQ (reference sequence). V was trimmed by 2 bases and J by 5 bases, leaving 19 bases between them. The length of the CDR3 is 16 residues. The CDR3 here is CASSLSGTRGFHEQYF. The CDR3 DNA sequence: TGTGCCAGCAGCTTATCCGGAACAAGGGGGTTCCACGAGCAGTACTTC.

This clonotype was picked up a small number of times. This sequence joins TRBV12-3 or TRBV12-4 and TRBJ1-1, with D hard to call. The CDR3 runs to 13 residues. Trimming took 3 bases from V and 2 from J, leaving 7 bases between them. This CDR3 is CASSLSHNTEAFF. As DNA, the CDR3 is TGTGCCAGCAGTTTGTCACATAACACTGAAGCTTTCTTT.

The CDR3 sequence is CASKGQGFTDTQYF. In nucleotides, the CDR3 is TGCGCCAGCAAGGGACAGGGCTTCACAGATACGCAGTATTTT. J is TRBJ2-3 and V is TRBV10-1; TRBD1 agrees at 9 bases. With 7 bases clipped from V and 2 bases from J, the junction kept 4 bases outside the gene matches. The CDR3 is made up of 14 amino acids. Germline-derived CDR1 and CDR2 are WNHNN and SYGVQD (reference sequence).

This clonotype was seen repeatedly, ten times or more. In DNA form, the CDR3 reads TGTGCCAGCAGCTTGGCCGGGCAGGGGGGACGGAATGAGCAGTTCTTC. Translated: CASSLAGQGGRNEQFF. The chain carries TRBV5-5 and TRBJ2-1, with D perhaps matching TRBD1 (7 bases). CDR3 length: 16 residues. Per germline, CDR1 SGHKS and CDR2 YYEKEE (reference sequence). Trimming cost V 0 bases and J 7 bases, with 17 bases left between them. Complete variable domain (other parts from reference TRBV5-5 and TRBJ2-1): DAGVTQSPTHLIKTRGQQVTLRCSPISGHKSVSWYQQVLGQGPQFIFQYYEKEERGRGNFPDRFSARQFPNYSSELNVNALLLGDSALYLCASSLAGQGGRNEQFFGPGTRLTVL.

CDR3 amino acids: CASSQDTSVDEQFF. The CDR3 nucleotides are TGCGCCAGCAGCCAAGATACTAGCGTGGATGAGCAGTTCTTC. The chain employs TRBV4-1 and TRBJ2-1; TRBD2 matches 7 bases. The germline V gene encodes CDR1 MGHRA and CDR2 YSYEKL. V gave up 0 bases and J gave up 8 bases; unmatched junction bases: 4. The CDR3 consists of 14 residues.

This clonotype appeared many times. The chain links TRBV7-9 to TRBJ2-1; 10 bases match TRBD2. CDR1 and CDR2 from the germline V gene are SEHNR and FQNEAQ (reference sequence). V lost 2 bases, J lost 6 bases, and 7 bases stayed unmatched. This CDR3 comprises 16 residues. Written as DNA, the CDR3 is TGTGCCAGCAGCTTAATCGGGACTAGCGACCGCAATGAGCAGTTCTTC. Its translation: CASSLIGTSDRNEQFF. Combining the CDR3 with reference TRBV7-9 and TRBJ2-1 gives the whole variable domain DTGVSQNPRHKITKRGQNVTFRCDPISEHNRLYWYRQTLGQGPEFLTYFQNEAQLEKSRLLSDRFSAERPKGSFSTLEIQRTEQGDSAMYLCASSLIGTSDRNEQFFGPGTRLTVL.

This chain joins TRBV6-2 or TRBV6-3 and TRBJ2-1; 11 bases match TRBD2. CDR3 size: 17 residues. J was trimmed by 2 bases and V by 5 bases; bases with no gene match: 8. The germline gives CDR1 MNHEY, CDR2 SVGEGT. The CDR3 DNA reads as TGTGCCAGCAGTCCTCATAGCGGGAGGGCCGCCTACAATGAGCAGTTCTTC. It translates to CASSPHSGRAAYNEQFF.

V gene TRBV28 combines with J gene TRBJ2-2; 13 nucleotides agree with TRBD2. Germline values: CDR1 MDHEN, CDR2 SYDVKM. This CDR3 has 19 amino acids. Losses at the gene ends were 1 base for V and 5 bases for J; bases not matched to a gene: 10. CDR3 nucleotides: TGTGCCAGCAGTTTATACCTGGTACTAGCGGGAGGGGGTACCGGGGAGCTGTTTTTT. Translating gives CASSLYLVLAGGGTGELFF.

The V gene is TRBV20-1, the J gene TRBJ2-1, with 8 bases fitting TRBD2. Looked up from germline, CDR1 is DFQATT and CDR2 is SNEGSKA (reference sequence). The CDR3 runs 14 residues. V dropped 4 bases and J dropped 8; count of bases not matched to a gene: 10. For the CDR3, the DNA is TGCAGTGCTACTCCGGGACTAGGACTCTATGAGCAGTTCTTC. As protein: CSATPGLGLYEQFF.

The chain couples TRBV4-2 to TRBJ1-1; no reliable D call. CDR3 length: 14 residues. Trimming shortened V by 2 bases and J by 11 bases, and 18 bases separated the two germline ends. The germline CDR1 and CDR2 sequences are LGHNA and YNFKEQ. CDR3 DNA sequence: TGTGCCAGCAGCCAACAAATGGACGGGGTTGGGGCTTTCTTT. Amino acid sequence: CASSQQMDGVGAFF.

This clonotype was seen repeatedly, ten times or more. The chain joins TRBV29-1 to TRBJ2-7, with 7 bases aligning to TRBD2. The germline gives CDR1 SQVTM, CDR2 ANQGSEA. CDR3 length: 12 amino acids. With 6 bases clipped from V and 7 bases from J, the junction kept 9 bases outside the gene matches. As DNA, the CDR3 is TGCAGCGTGGGGAGCGGGACGGGGGAGCAGTACTTC. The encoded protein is CSVGSGTGEQYF.

CDR3 DNA: TGTGCCAGCTCGAAGCCAGCAGTGAAGGTACTAGCGGGGGCACAAGAGACCCAGTACTTC. Amino acids: CASSKPAVKVLAGAQETQYF. This chain links TRBV2 with TRBJ2-5; 11 positions match TRBD2. The CDR3 has 20 residues. In germline, CDR1 is SNHLY, CDR2 FYNNEI. V trimming: 8 bases; J trimming: 2 bases; junction bases outside the gene matches: 22.

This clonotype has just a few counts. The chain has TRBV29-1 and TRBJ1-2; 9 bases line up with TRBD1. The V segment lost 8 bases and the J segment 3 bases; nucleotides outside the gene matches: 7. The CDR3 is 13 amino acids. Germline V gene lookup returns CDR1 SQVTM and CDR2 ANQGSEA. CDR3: CSTDRGVDYGYTF. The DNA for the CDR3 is TGCAGCACCGACAGGGGGGTGGACTATGGCTACACCTTC.

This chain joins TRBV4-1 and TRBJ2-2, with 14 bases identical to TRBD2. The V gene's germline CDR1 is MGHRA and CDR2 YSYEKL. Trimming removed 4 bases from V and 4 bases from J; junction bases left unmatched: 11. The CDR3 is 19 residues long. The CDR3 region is CASSPIRTSGGPSTGELFF. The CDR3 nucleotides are TGCGCCAGCAGCCCAATACGGACTAGCGGGGGGCCTAGCACCGGGGAGCTGTTTTTT.